This is a list of T cell receptor beta chains from one sample in a study of beta chain features in type 1 diabetes. The table came from immunoSEQ multiplex PCR; TCRdb's copy has only in-frame clones and leaves some out. There are about 710,000 clones in the sample; roughly 13% occur only once, and approximately 0.042% lies in the top ten. Sequenced input: naive CD4+ T cells from blood. The source of these receptors is a young man with type 1 diabetes. The CDR3 runs from the conserved cysteine through the conserved F or W. A D gene is named only where the DNA matches it firmly. A row's size may be missing; if present it is once, few, many or a size class.

V gene,D gene,clone size,J gene,CDR3 DNA,CDR3 protein
TRBV7-2,TRBD1,few,TRBJ2-5,TGTGCCAGCAGCCGCATGACAGGGCGAGAGACCCAGTACTTC,CASSRMTGRETQYF
TRBV30,-,few,TRBJ2-7,TGTGCCTGGAGTGTGGAGGAAAGCGGTTCCTACGAGCAGTACTTC,CAWSVEESGSYEQYF
TRBV30,-,-,TRBJ2-7,-,CAWAGGALRPFF
TRBV29-1,TRBD2,few,TRBJ2-5,TGCAGCGCCCAGACTAGCCCGGGAGAGACCCAGTACTTC,CSAQTSPGETQYF
TRBV4-1,TRBD1,few,TRBJ2-3,TGCGCCAGCAGCCAATGGGACAGGGGGTTTGGAGATACGCAGTATTTT,CASSQWDRGFGDTQYF
TRBV2,TRBD2,-,TRBJ2-4,TGTGCCACCGGGACTAGCGGGGGGGCCGGAAACATTCAGTACTTC,CATGTSGGAGNIQYF
TRBV21-1,-,-,TRBJ2-2,TGTGCCAGCAGCAAAGTACCAGGGGAGGACACCGGGGAGCTGTTTTTT,CASSKVPGEDTGELFF
TRBV7-2,-,few,TRBJ1-5,TGTGCCAGCAGCTTATGGGGGGGTCATCAGCCCCAGCATTTT,CASSLWGGHQPQHF
TRBV5-1,-,-,TRBJ1-2,TGCGCCAGCAGCTTGGCCGACAGCGGCCGGTATAGCTACACCTTC,CASSLADSGRYSYTF
TRBV12-5,TRBD1,-,TRBJ1-3,TGTGCTAGTGGTTCCGGACAGGGGGAGACCTCTGGAAACACCATATATTTT,CASGSGQGETSGNTIYF
TRBV12-5,TRBD1,few,TRBJ2-2,TGTGCTAGTGGTGATTGGACAGGGTCCACCGGGGAGCTGTTTTTT,CASGDWTGSTGELFF
TRBV19,TRBD2,-,TRBJ2-1,TGTGCCAGTAGTACTAGCGGGGGGAATGAGCAGTTCTTC,CASSTSGGNEQFF
TRBV9,-,-,TRBJ2-1,TGTGCCAGCAGCGTAGAGCTAAATCTCTACAATGAGCAGTTCTTC,CASSVELNLYNEQFF
TRBV30,TRBD2,-,TRBJ2-1,TGTGCCTGGAGTGTGGGGCTAGCGGGAGAAAGCCAGTTCTTC,CAWSVGLAGESQFF
TRBV29-1,-,few,TRBJ2-1,TGCAGCGTTGTATTAGTTACCCTTGAGCAGTTCTTC,CSVVLVTLEQFF
TRBV6-5,-,few,TRBJ1-6,TGTGCCAGCACCCGGGAACAATATAATTCACCCCTCCACTTT,CASTREQYNSPLHF
TRBV7-2,TRBD2,few,TRBJ2-5,TGTGCCAGCAGCTTACTTCTAGCGGGAGAGACCCAGTACTTC,CASSLLLAGETQYF
TRBV29-1,-,few,TRBJ2-2,TGCAGCGTTAAGATCCGGGATACCGGGGAGCTGTTTTTT,CSVKIRDTGELFF
TRBV11-2,-,-,TRBJ2-5,TGTGCCAGCAGCTTAGATCGGGAAGAGACCCAGTACTTC,CASSLDREETQYF
TRBV9,-,few,TRBJ2-2,TGTGCCAGCAGTGCCGAGGGGGGAAACAGGGAGCTGTTTTTT,CASSAEGGNRELFF
TRBV6-5,-,-,TRBJ1-2,TGTGCCAGCAGTTACAACAGCCTGGCTAACTATGGCTACACCTTC,CASSYNSLANYGYTF
TRBV7-2,-,-,TRBJ1-1,TGTGCCAGCAGCAGCCGGGACCGAGTTATTTTCTTT,CASSSRDRVIFF
TRBV15,-,-,TRBJ2-7,TGTGCCACCGCGAGGGGCACTACCTACGAGCAGTACTTC,CATARGTTYEQYF
TRBV29-1,-,few,TRBJ1-5,TGCAGCGTTTCGGAGGGATCTCCCCTCAATCAGCCCCAGCATTTT,CSVSEGSPLNQPQHF
TRBV5-1,-,-,TRBJ2-7,TGCGCCAGCAGCTTGGTTCCGGACCGATCCTCCGAGCAGTACTTC,CASSLVPDRSSEQYF
TRBV11-2,-,-,TRBJ2-1,TGTGCCAGCAGCCACCTCGCCCCTTCTCGACCCTACAATGAGCAGTTCTTC,CASSHLAPSRPYNEQFF
TRBV5-1,TRBD2,-,TRBJ2-7,TGCGCCAGCAGCTTGGGGACTAGCGGGAATGAAGTCGAGCAGTACTTC,CASSLGTSGNEVEQYF
TRBV7-2,-,few,TRBJ2-7,TGTGCCAGCAGCCAGCTTGGGGGGCCGTTCGAGCAGTACTTC,CASSQLGGPFEQYF
TRBV28,TRBD1,few,TRBJ2-5,TGTGCCAGCACCGAGGGGGCTCAAGAGACCCAGTACTTC,CASTEGAQETQYF
TRBV14,-,-,TRBJ2-7,TGTGCCAGCAGCCCGGGATTCTACGAGCAGTACTTC,CASSPGFYEQYF
TRBV30,TRBD2,few,TRBJ2-1,TGTGCCTGGAGTCGGGCTAGCGGAGGGAATGAGCAGTTCTTC,CAWSRASGGNEQFF
TRBV5-1,-,few,TRBJ2-2,TGCGCCAGCAGCTTTGCTGGAGGGTCCGGGGAGCTGTTTTTT,CASSFAGGSGELFF
TRBV6-5,-,-,TRBJ2-7,TGTGCCAGCAGTTACTCGGCAGGGGCACCCTACGAGCAGTACTTC,CASSYSAGAPYEQYF
TRBV29-1,TRBD2,-,TRBJ2-1,TGCAGCGTTGCCCTACTAGCGCCAAGGGAGCAGTTCTTC,CSVALLAPREQFF
TRBV2,-,-,TRBJ1-1,TGTGCCAGCATAAGCAGGGGGAACACTGAAGCTTTCTTT,CASISRGNTEAFF
TRBV5-4,-,-,TRBJ1-2,TGTGCCAGCAGTTCTGCTCCCAAGGCGGGGATCAACTATGGCTACACCTTC,CASSSAPKAGINYGYTF
TRBV9,TRBD1,few,TRBJ2-7,TGTGCCAGCAGCGTAGGGACAGGGCCGAGGGAGCAGTACTTC,CASSVGTGPREQYF
TRBV29-1,TRBD1,few,TRBJ2-7,TGCAGCGTTCAAGGTACCAGGGACAGATTCTACGAGCAGTACTTC,CSVQGTRDRFYEQYF
TRBV2,TRBD1,few,TRBJ2-1,TGTGCCAGCCCGACAGGGAATGAGCAGTTCTTC,CASPTGNEQFF
TRBV5-4,TRBD1,-,TRBJ1-2,TGTGCCAGCAGCGCCGACAGGGAATCAAGGTTCCATGGCTACACCTTC,CASSADRESRFHGYTF
TRBV11-1,-,-,TRBJ2-7,TGTGCCAGCAGCTCGAGGACAGATGACTACGAGCAGTACTTC,CASSSRTDDYEQYF
TRBV5-1,-,few,TRBJ2-7,TGCGCCAGCAGCTTTGCAGGGAGCTCCTACGAGCAGTACTTC,CASSFAGSSYEQYF
TRBV2,TRBD2,-,TRBJ2-5,TGTGCCAGCAGTGACCGGCTAGCGGGAGAGACCCAGTACTTC,CASSDRLAGETQYF
TRBV7-6,-,-,TRBJ2-1,TGTGCCAGCAGCCCCCCCGGGGGCTACAATGAGCAGTTCTTC,CASSPPGGYNEQFF
TRBV11-2,-,-,TRBJ2-5,TGTGCCAGCAGCCTACGCTCTGGGGCGCGGGAGACCCAGTACTTC,CASSLRSGARETQYF
TRBV29-1,-,-,TRBJ2-5,TGCAGCGTTGAAGAGGGGGCCAGGGAGACCCAGTACTTC,CSVEEGARETQYF
TRBV28,-,-,TRBJ1-2,TGTGCCTTGGACCGTGCCAGGGGCATCGATGGCTACACCTTC,CALDRARGIDGYTF
TRBV2,TRBD1,-,TRBJ1-1,TGTGCCGGAGAACAGGGGGCAGACACTGAAGCTTTCTTT,CAGEQGADTEAFF
TRBV9,TRBD2,-,TRBJ2-3,TGTGCCAGCAGCGCTAGGACTAGCGGGCATAGTACGCAGTATTTT,CASSARTSGHSTQYF
TRBV30,-,-,TRBJ2-3,TGTGCCTGGAGTACCCAGGGGGGAAATACGCAGTATTTT,CAWSTQGGNTQYF
TRBV23-1,-,few,TRBJ1-5,TGCGCCAGCACCAGGTCAAAACAGCCCCAGCATTTT,CASTRSKQPQHF
TRBV29-1,-,-,TRBJ2-2,TGCAGCGCCGTGGGCACAGGGAACACCGGGGAGCTGTTTTTT,CSAVGTGNTGELFF